This is a list of T cell receptor beta chains from one sample in a study of blood T cell repertoires in COVID-19. The assay was immunoSEQ multiplex PCR, and TCRdb's table has in-frame clones only and misses some. The sample yields 90,000 to 100,000 clones, around 92% seen once. The sequencing sample was made of peripheral blood. The receptors were sampled from a man aged 50-60 years with COVID-19, enrolled during active disease. Each CDR3 is given with its conserved first and last residue. Each record gives: V gene, D gene, J gene, clone size, CDR3 protein, CDR3 DNA. D genes are given only for firm matches. Some rows mark clone size as missing; the rest say once, few, many or name a class of expanded clone.

v_call: TRBV12-5; d_call: TRBD1; j_call: TRBJ1-2; clone_size: NA; cdr3_aa: CASGSGRGDYGYTF; cdr3_nt: TGTGCTAGTGGTTCAGGCAGGGGGGACTATGGCTACACCTTC
v_call: TRBV11-2; d_call: TRBD1; j_call: TRBJ1-1; clone_size: NA; cdr3_aa: CASSSLIQGGTEAFF; cdr3_nt: TGTGCCAGCAGCTCCCTTATACAGGGGGGCACTGAAGCTTTCTTT
v_call: TRBV6-1; d_call: NA; j_call: TRBJ2-7; clone_size: NA; cdr3_aa: CASSEGVGTRRYEQYF; cdr3_nt: TGTGCCAGCAGTGAAGGGGTAGGGACAAGACGCTACGAGCAGTACTTC
v_call: TRBV24-1; d_call: TRBD1; j_call: TRBJ2-3; clone_size: NA; cdr3_aa: CATSDVGQIGGWRSDTQYF; cdr3_nt: TGTGCCACCAGTGATGTGGGACAGATTGGGGGTTGGAGGTCAGATACGCAGTATTTT
v_call: TRBV7-9; d_call: NA; j_call: TRBJ2-7; clone_size: NA; cdr3_aa: CASSFWQGMDEQYF; cdr3_nt: TGTGCCAGCAGCTTCTGGCAGGGGATGGACGAGCAGTACTTC
v_call: TRBV7-8; d_call: NA; j_call: TRBJ2-7; clone_size: NA; cdr3_aa: CASSLGRGPLEQYF; cdr3_nt: TGTGCCAGCAGCTTAGGAAGGGGCCCTCTCGAGCAGTACTTC
v_call: TRBV9; d_call: TRBD1; j_call: TRBJ1-2; clone_size: once; cdr3_aa: CASSDPIRRDRDDYGYTF; cdr3_nt: TGTGCCAGCAGCGACCCAATCCGCCGGGACAGGGATGACTATGGCTACACCTTC
v_call: TRBV27; d_call: NA; j_call: TRBJ1-5; clone_size: NA; cdr3_aa: CASSLYGLNRYNSNQPQHF; cdr3_nt: TGTGCCAGCAGTTTATATGGCCTCAACAGGTACAATAGCAATCAGCCCCAGCATTTT
v_call: TRBV19; d_call: NA; j_call: TRBJ2-3; clone_size: NA; cdr3_aa: CASSIDRTGGAYTQYF; cdr3_nt: TGTGCCAGTAGTATAGACAGGACTGGAGGGGCGTATACGCAGTATTTT
v_call: TRBV19; d_call: TRBD1; j_call: TRBJ1-2; clone_size: NA; cdr3_aa: CASSSTGGTISGYTF; cdr3_nt: TGTGCCAGTAGCTCCACAGGGGGCACCATCTCTGGCTACACCTTC
v_call: TRBV3-1/TRBV3-2; d_call: NA; j_call: TRBJ2-3; clone_size: NA; cdr3_aa: CASSQDGRGVQYF; cdr3_nt: TGTGCCAGCAGCCAAGATGGGAGGGGGGTGCAGTATTTT
v_call: TRBV7-2; d_call: TRBD2; j_call: TRBJ2-7; clone_size: once; cdr3_aa: CASSVTSGGYEQYF; cdr3_nt: TGTGCCAGCAGCGTTACTAGCGGGGGTTACGAGCAGTACTTC
v_call: TRBV30; d_call: NA; j_call: TRBJ2-5; clone_size: NA; cdr3_aa: CAWTPASQETQYF; cdr3_nt: TGTGCCTGGACCCCAGCGTCCCAAGAGACCCAGTACTTC
v_call: TRBV5-1; d_call: NA; j_call: TRBJ2-5; clone_size: NA; cdr3_aa: CASSLGTLTPETQYF; cdr3_nt: TGCGCCAGCAGCTTGGGGACTCTAACCCCAGAGACCCAGTACTTC
v_call: TRBV3-1/TRBV3-2; d_call: TRBD2; j_call: TRBJ2-2; clone_size: NA; cdr3_aa: CASRAGGNGELFF; cdr3_nt: TGTGCCAGCAGGGCGGGGGGCAACGGGGAGCTGTTTTTT
v_call: TRBV11-2; d_call: TRBD1; j_call: TRBJ1-2; clone_size: NA; cdr3_aa: CASSSSGQGANGYTF; cdr3_nt: TGTGCCAGCAGCTCATCGGGACAGGGAGCCAATGGCTACACCTTC
v_call: TRBV2; d_call: NA; j_call: TRBJ1-3; clone_size: NA; cdr3_aa: CASSEGRVSGNTIYF; cdr3_nt: TGTGCCAGCAGTGAAGGGCGGGTCTCTGGAAACACCATATATTTT
v_call: TRBV3-1/TRBV3-2; d_call: NA; j_call: TRBJ1-6; clone_size: NA; cdr3_aa: CASSPDSYSPLHF; cdr3_nt: TGTGCCAGCAGCCCGGACAGTTACTCACCCCTCCACTTT
v_call: TRBV30; d_call: TRBD1; j_call: TRBJ2-7; clone_size: once; cdr3_aa: CAWSWDRGLYEQYF; cdr3_nt: TGTGCCTGGAGTTGGGACAGGGGGCTGTACGAGCAGTACTTC
v_call: TRBV2; d_call: NA; j_call: TRBJ1-3; clone_size: NA; cdr3_aa: CASSEQAGNTIYF; cdr3_nt: TGTGCCAGCAGTGAACAGGCTGGAAACACCATATATTTT
v_call: TRBV7-9; d_call: NA; j_call: TRBJ1-2; clone_size: NA; cdr3_aa: CASSSSGGAGGYTF; cdr3_nt: TGTGCCAGCAGCTCCTCGGGGGGCGCTGGTGGCTACACCTTC
v_call: TRBV5-5; d_call: TRBD1; j_call: TRBJ2-5; clone_size: NA; cdr3_aa: CASSRQGGETQYF; cdr3_nt: TGTGCCAGCAGCCGACAGGGTGGGGAGACCCAGTACTTC
v_call: TRBV6-5; d_call: NA; j_call: TRBJ1-6; clone_size: few; cdr3_aa: CASSPQGYNSPLHF; cdr3_nt: TGTGCCAGCAGTCCTCAGGGTTATAATTCACCCCTCCACTTT
v_call: TRBV30; d_call: TRBD2; j_call: TRBJ2-2; clone_size: once; cdr3_aa: CAWSRGDTGELFF; cdr3_nt: TGTGCCTGGAGTCGGGGGGACACCGGGGAGCTGTTTTTT
v_call: TRBV4-3; d_call: TRBD2; j_call: TRBJ2-3; clone_size: NA; cdr3_aa: CASSQERTSGGTDTQYF; cdr3_nt: TGCGCCAGCAGCCAAGAAAGAACTAGCGGGGGAACAGATACGCAGTATTTT
v_call: TRBV5-4; d_call: NA; j_call: TRBJ1-2; clone_size: NA; cdr3_aa: CASSLEHGRFYGYTF; cdr3_nt: TGTGCCAGCAGCTTGGAGCACGGGAGATTCTATGGCTACACCTTC
v_call: TRBV28; d_call: NA; j_call: TRBJ1-3; clone_size: NA; cdr3_aa: CASRPDRVGNTIYF; cdr3_nt: TGTGCCAGCAGACCCGACAGAGTCGGAAACACCATATATTTT
v_call: TRBV9; d_call: NA; j_call: TRBJ1-2; clone_size: NA; cdr3_aa: CASSGGSGTDYTF; cdr3_nt: TGTGCCAGCAGCGGTGGTTCTGGCACAGACTACACCTTC
v_call: TRBV18; d_call: TRBD1; j_call: TRBJ2-7; clone_size: NA; cdr3_aa: CASSPPPGTGTYEQYF; cdr3_nt: TGTGCCAGCTCCCCTCCACCCGGGACAGGAACCTACGAGCAGTACTTC
v_call: TRBV6-5; d_call: NA; j_call: TRBJ1-6; clone_size: NA; cdr3_aa: CASTFEGVDNSPLHF; cdr3_nt: TGTGCCAGCACTTTCGAAGGGGTAGATAATTCACCCCTCCACTTT
v_call: TRBV27; d_call: NA; j_call: TRBJ1-2; clone_size: NA; cdr3_aa: CASSYAENYGYTF; cdr3_nt: TGTGCCAGCAGTTATGCGGAGAACTATGGCTACACCTTC
v_call: TRBV28; d_call: TRBD1; j_call: TRBJ1-6; clone_size: NA; cdr3_aa: CASAKGGFLSNSPLHF; cdr3_nt: TGTGCCAGCGCGAAAGGGGGCTTTTTGAGTAATTCACCCCTCCACTTT
v_call: TRBV9; d_call: NA; j_call: TRBJ1-6; clone_size: NA; cdr3_aa: CASSRRVGRDSPLHF; cdr3_nt: TGTGCCAGCAGCCGCAGGGTCGGGAGAGATTCACCCCTCCACTTT
v_call: TRBV28; d_call: TRBD1; j_call: TRBJ1-1; clone_size: NA; cdr3_aa: CASSTRGPGHTEAFF; cdr3_nt: TGTGCCAGCAGTACCAGGGGGCCGGGGCACACTGAAGCTTTCTTT
v_call: TRBV28; d_call: NA; j_call: TRBJ2-3; clone_size: NA; cdr3_aa: CASTRDISAQYF; cdr3_nt: TGTGCCAGCACCAGGGATATAAGTGCGCAGTATTTT
v_call: TRBV9; d_call: NA; j_call: TRBJ1-3; clone_size: NA; cdr3_aa: CASSVSPRAGNTIYF; cdr3_nt: TGTGCCAGCAGCGTATCCCCCAGGGCTGGAAACACCATATATTTT
v_call: TRBV7-9; d_call: TRBD2; j_call: TRBJ2-7; clone_size: NA; cdr3_aa: CASSFPGLTYEQYF; cdr3_nt: TGTGCCAGCAGCTTTCCGGGACTAACCTACGAGCAGTACTTC
v_call: TRBV29-1; d_call: NA; j_call: TRBJ1-1; clone_size: NA; cdr3_aa: CSVEGSGTEAFF; cdr3_nt: TGCAGCGTTGAGGGGTCGGGGACTGAAGCTTTCTTT
v_call: TRBV29-1; d_call: TRBD1; j_call: TRBJ1-1; clone_size: NA; cdr3_aa: CSVDVTGGWAEAFF; cdr3_nt: TGCAGCGTTGATGTGACAGGGGGCTGGGCTGAAGCTTTCTTT
v_call: TRBV3-1/TRBV3-2; d_call: NA; j_call: TRBJ1-3; clone_size: once; cdr3_aa: CASNKASSGNTIYF; cdr3_nt: TGTGCCAGCAACAAAGCGAGCTCTGGAAACACCATATATTTT
v_call: TRBV19; d_call: NA; j_call: TRBJ1-6; clone_size: NA; cdr3_aa: CASSTRGFGISPLHF; cdr3_nt: TGTGCCAGCTCAACGAGGGGGTTTGGCATATCACCCCTCCACTTT
v_call: TRBV5-1; d_call: TRBD1; j_call: TRBJ1-4; clone_size: NA; cdr3_aa: CASSLGTTGNEKLFF; cdr3_nt: TGCGCCAGCAGCTTGGGGACGACAGGGAATGAAAAACTGTTTTTT
v_call: TRBV7-9; d_call: TRBD2; j_call: TRBJ2-1; clone_size: NA; cdr3_aa: CASARAGTGGEQFF; cdr3_nt: TGTGCCAGCGCCCGGGCGGGCACGGGGGGTGAGCAGTTCTTC
v_call: TRBV6-2/TRBV6-3; d_call: NA; j_call: TRBJ1-6; clone_size: NA; cdr3_aa: CASSSQDMASPLHF; cdr3_nt: TGTGCCAGCAGTTCACAGGATATGGCTTCACCCCTCCACTTT
v_call: TRBV15; d_call: NA; j_call: TRBJ2-7; clone_size: few; cdr3_aa: CATSRETSSYEQYF; cdr3_nt: TGTGCCACCAGCAGAGAGACTAGCTCCTACGAGCAGTACTTC
v_call: TRBV18; d_call: NA; j_call: TRBJ1-3; clone_size: NA; cdr3_aa: CASSTGGVHRMSSGNTIYF; cdr3_nt: TGTGCCAGCTCCACTGGTGGGGTTCACAGGATGAGCTCTGGAAACACCATATATTTT
v_call: TRBV6-6; d_call: TRBD1; j_call: TRBJ2-1; clone_size: NA; cdr3_aa: CASSRQGMSSYNEQFF; cdr3_nt: TGTGCCAGCAGTCGACAGGGGATGAGCTCCTACAATGAGCAGTTCTTC
v_call: TRBV4-2; d_call: NA; j_call: TRBJ1-2; clone_size: NA; cdr3_aa: CASSPLDPRNYGYTF; cdr3_nt: TGTGCCAGCAGCCCTCTAGATCCTAGAAACTATGGCTACACCTTC
v_call: TRBV7-8; d_call: TRBD1; j_call: TRBJ1-5; clone_size: once; cdr3_aa: CASSFSGGRGSNQPQHF; cdr3_nt: TGTGCCAGCAGCTTTTCAGGGGGCCGAGGAAGCAATCAGCCCCAGCATTTT
v_call: TRBV6-5; d_call: NA; j_call: TRBJ2-3; clone_size: NA; cdr3_aa: CASSLMTATDTQYF; cdr3_nt: TGTGCCAGCAGCCTGATGACTGCCACAGATACGCAGTATTTT
v_call: TRBV5-1; d_call: NA; j_call: TRBJ1-2; clone_size: NA; cdr3_aa: CASSFAGANYGYTF; cdr3_nt: TGCGCCAGCAGCTTTGCGGGGGCTAACTATGGCTACACCTTC
v_call: TRBV5-1; d_call: NA; j_call: TRBJ2-3; clone_size: NA; cdr3_aa: CASSPAHSTDTQYF; cdr3_nt: TGCGCCAGCAGCCCCGCGCACAGCACAGATACGCAGTATTTT
v_call: TRBV19; d_call: NA; j_call: TRBJ2-5; clone_size: NA; cdr3_aa: CASSIRETQYF; cdr3_nt: TGTGCCAGTAGTATACGAGAGACCCAGTACTTC
v_call: TRBV28; d_call: NA; j_call: TRBJ1-1; clone_size: NA; cdr3_aa: CASSLVRVNTEAFF; cdr3_nt: TGTGCCAGCAGTTTAGTCAGGGTGAACACTGAAGCTTTCTTT
v_call: TRBV5-6; d_call: TRBD1; j_call: TRBJ1-1; clone_size: NA; cdr3_aa: CASSRQGMNTEAFF; cdr3_nt: TGTGCCAGCAGCCGACAGGGTATGAACACTGAAGCTTTCTTT
v_call: TRBV19; d_call: NA; j_call: TRBJ2-7; clone_size: NA; cdr3_aa: CASSTANAYEQYF; cdr3_nt: TGTGCCAGTAGTACCGCTAATGCCTACGAGCAGTACTTC
v_call: TRBV9; d_call: NA; j_call: TRBJ2-5; clone_size: NA; cdr3_aa: CASSVASQETQYF; cdr3_nt: TGTGCCAGCAGCGTAGCCAGTCAAGAGACCCAGTACTTC
v_call: TRBV19; d_call: NA; j_call: TRBJ1-2; clone_size: NA; cdr3_aa: CASFIANYGYTF; cdr3_nt: TGTGCCAGTTTTATCGCTAACTATGGCTACACCTTC
v_call: TRBV28; d_call: NA; j_call: TRBJ1-2; clone_size: NA; cdr3_aa: CASGTTPGPFGYGYTF; cdr3_nt: TGTGCCAGCGGAACGACCCCAGGGCCCTTTGGCTATGGCTACACCTTC
v_call: TRBV5-1; d_call: NA; j_call: TRBJ1-1; clone_size: NA; cdr3_aa: CASSSGDRAENTEAFF; cdr3_nt: TGCGCCAGCAGCTCCGGGGATAGGGCAGAGAACACTGAAGCTTTCTTT